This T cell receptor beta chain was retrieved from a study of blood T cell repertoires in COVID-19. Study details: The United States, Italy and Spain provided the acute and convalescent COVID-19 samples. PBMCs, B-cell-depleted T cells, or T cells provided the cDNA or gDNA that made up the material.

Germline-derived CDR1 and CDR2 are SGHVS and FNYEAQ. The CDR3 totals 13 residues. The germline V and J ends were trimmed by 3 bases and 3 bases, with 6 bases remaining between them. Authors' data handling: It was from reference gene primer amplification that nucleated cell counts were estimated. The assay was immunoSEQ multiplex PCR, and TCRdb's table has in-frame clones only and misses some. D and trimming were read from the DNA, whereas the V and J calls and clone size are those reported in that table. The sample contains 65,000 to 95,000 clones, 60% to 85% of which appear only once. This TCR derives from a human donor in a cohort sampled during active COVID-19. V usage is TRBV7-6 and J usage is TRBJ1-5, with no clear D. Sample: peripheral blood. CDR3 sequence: CASSFGLNQPQHF. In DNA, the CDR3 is TGTGCCAGCAGCTTTGGACTCAATCAGCCCCAGCATTTT.